One T cell receptor beta chain is described in this entry. This record belongs to a study of shared clonotypes between healthy human individuals. Profiled with immunoSEQ multiplex PCR; TCRdb holds only in-frame clones, not every one. The table records 400,000 to 600,000 clones, roughly 80% of them present only once. Germline V gene sequence: CDR1 SGHTA, CDR2 FQGNSA. Germline trimming cut 4 bases from V and 5 bases from J; bases unmatched to any gene: 7. The CDR3 length is 14 residues. The source material was PBMCs. The chain is built from TRBV7-2 and TRBJ2-5; 7 bases are a match to TRBD1. The TCR was taken from a woman aged 40 to 50 in good health. Some clones in this sample may be carry-over from other donors' samples. For the CDR3, the DNA is TGTGCCAGCAGCTCACAGGGGTTCGGGGAGACCCAGTACTTC. Translated, it gives CASSSQGFGETQYF.